Listed below are T cell receptor beta chains from one sample, sequenced in a study of TIL therapy for anti-PD-1-resistant metastatic lung cancer. TCRdb keeps only in-frame clones here, not all; method: immunoSEQ multiplex PCR. The top ten clones hold 2.5% to 3% of a sample with tens of thousands of clones, about 80% of them seen once. The input for sequencing was blood, taken at baseline. The receptors were sampled from a woman aged 30-85 years with non-small cell lung cancer. Both conserved end residues are part of each CDR3. A D gene is named only where the DNA matches it firmly. Only part of the rows carry a size: once, few, many, or a class if the clone is expanded.

clone size: once; J gene: TRBJ1-1; D gene: TRBD1; V gene: TRBV5-1; CDR3 DNA: TGCGCCAGCAGCCCGGGACAGTCGCGCGACACTGAAGCTTTCTTT; CDR3 protein: CASSPGQSRDTEAFF
clone size: .; J gene: TRBJ2-3; D gene: .; V gene: TRBV7-9; CDR3 DNA: TGTGCCAGCAGCCACACAGATACGCAGTATTTT; CDR3 protein: CASSHTDTQYF
clone size: .; J gene: TRBJ2-1; D gene: TRBD2; V gene: TRBV6-4; CDR3 DNA: TGTGCCAGCAGTCCCCTAGCGGGAGTAACTGAGCAGTTCTTC; CDR3 protein: CASSPLAGVTEQFF
clone size: .; J gene: TRBJ1-5; D gene: TRBD1; V gene: TRBV4-1; CDR3 DNA: TGCGCCAGCAGCCAATCCCTCCAGGGGGAGCCCCAGCATTTT; CDR3 protein: CASSQSLQGEPQHF
clone size: few; J gene: TRBJ2-5; D gene: .; V gene: TRBV7-9; CDR3 DNA: TGTGCCAGCAGCTTCCCGTGGGGAGAGACCCAGTACTTC; CDR3 protein: CASSFPWGETQYF
clone size: .; J gene: TRBJ1-1; D gene: .; V gene: TRBV25-1; CDR3 DNA: TGTGCCAGCAGTGAAGGACAGCAGAACACTGAAGCTTTCTTT; CDR3 protein: CASSEGQQNTEAFF
clone size: .; J gene: TRBJ2-1; D gene: .; V gene: TRBV15; CDR3 DNA: TGTGCCACCAGCAGAGTGACCCGGGAGAGGCAGTTCTTC; CDR3 protein: CATSRVTRERQFF
clone size: .; J gene: TRBJ1-4; D gene: TRBD1; V gene: TRBV2; CDR3 DNA: TGTGCCAGCACAGGGGGCGCCGGTGAAAAACTGTTTTTT; CDR3 protein: CASTGGAGEKLFF
clone size: few; J gene: TRBJ1-2; D gene: .; V gene: TRBV5-4; CDR3 DNA: TGTGCCAGCAGCTCTACCGGGACACTCGGCTATGGCTACACCTTC; CDR3 protein: CASSSTGTLGYGYTF
clone size: .; J gene: TRBJ1-1; D gene: .; V gene: TRBV11-3; CDR3 DNA: TGTGCCAGCAGCTTCGGGGACACTGAAGCTTTCTTT; CDR3 protein: CASSFGDTEAFF
clone size: .; J gene: TRBJ2-5; D gene: TRBD2; V gene: TRBV11-2; CDR3 DNA: TGTGCCAGCAGCTTAGGAGTAGCGGGAGGGCAAGAGACCCAGTACTTC; CDR3 protein: CASSLGVAGGQETQYF
clone size: few; J gene: TRBJ2-1; D gene: TRBD2; V gene: TRBV4-1; CDR3 DNA: TGCGCCAGCAGGGGGGGACTAGCGTCCAATGAGCAGTTCTTC; CDR3 protein: CASRGGLASNEQFF
clone size: .; J gene: TRBJ1-2; D gene: .; V gene: TRBV18; CDR3 DNA: TGTGCCAGCTCACCAAAATTCGAGGAGGGCTACACCTTC; CDR3 protein: CASSPKFEEGYTF
clone size: few; J gene: TRBJ2-1; D gene: .; V gene: TRBV30; CDR3 DNA: TGTGCCTGGAGTGGGGGACGCGACAATGAGCAGTTCTTC; CDR3 protein: CAWSGGRDNEQFF
clone size: few; J gene: TRBJ2-5; D gene: .; V gene: TRBV6-1; CDR3 DNA: TGTGCCAGCAGTGTCCAAGAGACCCAGTACTTC; CDR3 protein: CASSVQETQYF
clone size: .; J gene: TRBJ2-1; D gene: .; V gene: TRBV6-1; CDR3 DNA: TGTGCCAGCAGTGACGAAGAATTGACCTACAATGAGCAGTTCTTC; CDR3 protein: CASSDEELTYNEQFF
clone size: .; J gene: TRBJ2-7; D gene: .; V gene: TRBV10-2; CDR3 DNA: TGCGCCAGCAGGCACAGGGACTCCTACGAGCAGTACTTC; CDR3 protein: CASRHRDSYEQYF
clone size: .; J gene: TRBJ1-1; D gene: .; V gene: TRBV15; CDR3 DNA: TGTGCCACCAGCAGAGTGCTTTCGACTGAAGCTTTCTTT; CDR3 protein: CATSRVLSTEAFF
clone size: .; J gene: TRBJ2-5; D gene: .; V gene: TRBV6-5; CDR3 DNA: TGTGCCAGCAGTTACGGGGGCAAGAGCCAAGAGACCCAGTACTTC; CDR3 protein: CASSYGGKSQETQYF
clone size: .; J gene: TRBJ2-2; D gene: .; V gene: TRBV7-2; CDR3 DNA: TGTGCCAGCAGCCACCTCTACGGGGAGCTGTTTTTT; CDR3 protein: CASSHLYGELFF
clone size: .; J gene: TRBJ2-7; D gene: .; V gene: TRBV5-1; CDR3 DNA: TGCGCCAGCAGCCGGACCGACTACGAGCAGTACTTC; CDR3 protein: CASSRTDYEQYF
clone size: .; J gene: TRBJ2-3; D gene: TRBD2; V gene: TRBV2; CDR3 DNA: TGTGCCAGCAGTGATAATTGGACAGGGACTAGCGGGAGGGCCCGAGGGGATACGCAGTATTTT; CDR3 protein: CASSDNWTGTSGRARGDTQYF
clone size: .; J gene: TRBJ2-7; D gene: TRBD2; V gene: TRBV11-2; CDR3 DNA: TGTGCCAGCAGCTCCAAGACTAGCGACTACGAGCAGTACTTC; CDR3 protein: CASSSKTSDYEQYF
clone size: .; J gene: TRBJ1-1; D gene: .; V gene: TRBV7-9; CDR3 DNA: TGTGCCAGCAGCTTATATGCCAGGGACCACCCTTTCTTT; CDR3 protein: CASSLYARDHPFF
clone size: .; J gene: TRBJ2-3; D gene: TRBD2; V gene: TRBV7-9; CDR3 DNA: TGTGCCAGCAGCAATGTAGCGGGAGACAGCACAGATACGCAGTATTTT; CDR3 protein: CASSNVAGDSTDTQYF
clone size: .; J gene: TRBJ1-1; D gene: TRBD1; V gene: TRBV15; CDR3 DNA: TGTGCCACCAGCAACCGGGACAGGTTTTATGGGAACACTGAAGCTTTCTTT; CDR3 protein: CATSNRDRFYGNTEAFF
clone size: .; J gene: TRBJ2-1; D gene: .; V gene: TRBV12-5; CDR3 DNA: TGTGCTAGTGGGTCTCTCCTTCTAGCGAGAGATTTAAATGAGCAGTTCTTC; CDR3 protein: CASGSLLLARDLNEQFF
clone size: .; J gene: TRBJ1-1; D gene: .; V gene: TRBV2; CDR3 DNA: TGTGCCAGCAGTGCCGACCCCCGGAACACTGAAGCTTTCTTT; CDR3 protein: CASSADPRNTEAFF
clone size: once; J gene: TRBJ2-1; D gene: TRBD2; V gene: TRBV30; CDR3 DNA: TGTGCCTGGACGGGGGGAGTGGGTGAGCAGTTCTTC; CDR3 protein: CAWTGGVGEQFF
clone size: .; J gene: TRBJ2-7; D gene: .; V gene: TRBV27; CDR3 DNA: TGTGCCGGCCTCGAACTCTACGAGCAGTACTTC; CDR3 protein: CAGLELYEQYF
clone size: .; J gene: TRBJ2-1; D gene: .; V gene: TRBV7-9; CDR3 DNA: TGTGCCAGCAGCTTAGTAGCGGAGCAGTTCTTC; CDR3 protein: CASSLVAEQFF
clone size: .; J gene: TRBJ2-5; D gene: TRBD2; V gene: TRBV27; CDR3 DNA: TGTGCCAGCAGTCTTTTGACTAGCGAGGTGGAGACCCAGTACTTC; CDR3 protein: CASSLLTSEVETQYF
clone size: .; J gene: TRBJ2-3; D gene: .; V gene: TRBV27; CDR3 DNA: TGTGCCAGCGGTCGGTACACAGATACGCAGTATTTT; CDR3 protein: CASGRYTDTQYF
clone size: .; J gene: TRBJ2-3; D gene: .; V gene: TRBV12-5; CDR3 DNA: TGTGCTAGTGGTCACAATACAGATACGCAGTATTTT; CDR3 protein: CASGHNTDTQYF
clone size: few; J gene: TRBJ2-6; D gene: .; V gene: TRBV25-1; CDR3 DNA: TGTGCCACCGTGAGGGGGGCCAACGTCCTGACTTTC; CDR3 protein: CATVRGANVLTF
clone size: few; J gene: TRBJ2-7; D gene: .; V gene: TRBV6-5; CDR3 DNA: TGTGCCAGCAGACTTCAATGGACATCCTACGAGCAGTACTTC; CDR3 protein: CASRLQWTSYEQYF
clone size: .; J gene: TRBJ1-5; D gene: .; V gene: TRBV18; CDR3 DNA: TGTGCCAGCTCACTACCTGGCTTGCCCCAGCATTTT; CDR3 protein: CASSLPGLPQHF
clone size: .; J gene: TRBJ1-3; D gene: .; V gene: TRBV15; CDR3 DNA: TGTGCCACCAGCAGTGTCGGGGCCTCTGGAAACACCATATATTTT; CDR3 protein: CATSSVGASGNTIYF
clone size: .; J gene: TRBJ2-5; D gene: .; V gene: TRBV4-2; CDR3 DNA: TGTGCCAGCAGCCCCCCGGGGACGGAGACCCAGTACTTC; CDR3 protein: CASSPPGTETQYF
clone size: .; J gene: TRBJ1-3; D gene: .; V gene: TRBV10-3; CDR3 DNA: TGTGCCATCAGTGTTGGGGGTACGGCTGGAAACACCATATATTTT; CDR3 protein: CAISVGGTAGNTIYF
clone size: .; J gene: TRBJ2-7; D gene: .; V gene: TRBV27; CDR3 DNA: TGTGCCAGCACGTACGAGCAGTACTTC; CDR3 protein: CASTYEQYF
clone size: .; J gene: TRBJ1-2; D gene: TRBD1; V gene: TRBV5-6; CDR3 DNA: TGTGCCAGCAGCTTAACAGGGGCCACGTATGGCTACACCTTC; CDR3 protein: CASSLTGATYGYTF
clone size: .; J gene: TRBJ2-1; D gene: TRBD2; V gene: TRBV6-5; CDR3 DNA: TGTGCCAGCAGAGGGGCTAGCGGGAACAATGAGCAGTTCTTC; CDR3 protein: CASRGASGNNEQFF
clone size: .; J gene: TRBJ1-5; D gene: .; V gene: TRBV6-6; CDR3 DNA: TGTGCCAGCAGTTACTCGATCAGGGGACGGCAGCCCCAGCATTTT; CDR3 protein: CASSYSIRGRQPQHF
clone size: .; J gene: TRBJ2-3; D gene: TRBD2; V gene: TRBV11-2; CDR3 DNA: TGTGCCAGCAGCCCTTGGACTAGCGGGGTCTCAGATACGCAGTATTTT; CDR3 protein: CASSPWTSGVSDTQYF
clone size: .; J gene: TRBJ2-1; D gene: .; V gene: TRBV6-5; CDR3 DNA: TGTGCCAGCGGAGGGGGAGTGGCCAATGAGCAGTTCTTC; CDR3 protein: CASGGGVANEQFF
clone size: .; J gene: TRBJ2-2; D gene: .; V gene: TRBV14; CDR3 DNA: TGTGCCAGCAGCCAACTCACAACCGGGACACCCAACACCGGGGAGCTGTTTTTT; CDR3 protein: CASSQLTTGTPNTGELFF
clone size: .; J gene: TRBJ1-1; D gene: TRBD1; V gene: TRBV6-5; CDR3 DNA: TGTGCCAGCGGGCGGACAGGGGCGTTCTGGGCAGCTTTCTTT; CDR3 protein: CASGRTGAFWAAFF
clone size: .; J gene: TRBJ2-5; D gene: .; V gene: TRBV7-9; CDR3 DNA: TGTGCCAGCAGCTTTAGGACGGGACCCCTGGAGACCCAGTACTTC; CDR3 protein: CASSFRTGPLETQYF